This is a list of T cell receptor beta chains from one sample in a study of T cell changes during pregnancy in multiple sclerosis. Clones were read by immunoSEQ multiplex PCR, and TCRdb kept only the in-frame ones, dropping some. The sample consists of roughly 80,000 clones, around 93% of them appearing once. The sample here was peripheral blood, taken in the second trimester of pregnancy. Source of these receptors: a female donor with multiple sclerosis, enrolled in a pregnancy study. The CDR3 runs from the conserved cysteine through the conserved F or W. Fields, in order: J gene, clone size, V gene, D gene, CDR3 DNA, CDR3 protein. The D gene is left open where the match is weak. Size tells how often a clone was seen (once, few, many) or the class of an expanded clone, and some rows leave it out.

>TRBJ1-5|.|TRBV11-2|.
TGTGCCAGCAGCTTAGCACTCCCCAATCAGCCCCAGCATTTT
CASSLALPNQPQHF
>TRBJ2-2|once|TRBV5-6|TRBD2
TGTGCCAGCAGCTTACTAGCGGGGGGCTACACCGGGGAGCTGTTTTTT
CASSLLAGGYTGELFF
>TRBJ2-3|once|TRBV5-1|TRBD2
TGCGCCAGCAGCTTGGGGACCCCTAGCGGGGGGACTAGCACAGATACGCAGTATTTT
CASSLGTPSGGTSTDTQYF
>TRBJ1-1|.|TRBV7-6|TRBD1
TGTGCCAGCAGCCAACAGGGGGGTACTGAAGCTTTCTTT
CASSQQGGTEAFF
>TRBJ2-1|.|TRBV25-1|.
TGTGCCAGCAGTGAATCGGGTAATGAGCAGTTCTTC
CASSESGNEQFF
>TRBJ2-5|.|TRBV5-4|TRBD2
TGTGCCAGCAGCTTACTAGCGGGGGAAGAGACCCAGTACTTC
CASSLLAGEETQYF
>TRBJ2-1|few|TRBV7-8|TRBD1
TGTGCCAGCGGGGGACGGACAGGGGGGACGAAGAATGAGCAGTTCTTC
CASGGRTGGTKNEQFF
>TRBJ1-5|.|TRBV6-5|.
TGTGCCACCCGAGGGCATTTAAGGAATCAGCCCCAGCATTTT
CATRGHLRNQPQHF
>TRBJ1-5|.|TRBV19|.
TGTGCCAGTAGTATGAGGGTGGCGAGGGGGGGCTATAGCAATCAGCCCCAGCATTTT
CASSMRVARGGYSNQPQHF
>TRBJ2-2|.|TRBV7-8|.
TGTGCCAGCAGCCCCTTGACTCGCGGGGACCACACCGGGGAGCTGTTTTTT
CASSPLTRGDHTGELFF
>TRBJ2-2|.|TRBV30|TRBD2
TGTGCCTGCCCCCCGGGGGGTGGGACCGGGGAGCTGTTTTTT
CACPPGGGTGELFF
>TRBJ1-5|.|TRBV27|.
TGTGCCAGCAGTTTATGGGGGGGGAATAGCAATCAGCCCCAGCATTTT
CASSLWGGNSNQPQHF
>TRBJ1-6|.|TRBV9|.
TGTGCCAGCAGCGTAGCTACTTCCCAGGGGCCTAATTCACCCCTCCACTTT
CASSVATSQGPNSPLHF
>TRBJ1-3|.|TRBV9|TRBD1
TGTGCCAGCAGCGTACTTACGGGACAGGGTTCAGGAAACACCATATATTTT
CASSVLTGQGSGNTIYF
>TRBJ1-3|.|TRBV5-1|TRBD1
TGCGCCAGCAGCTTGGTTACGCCGGGACAGGGTGGAAACACCATATATTTT
CASSLVTPGQGGNTIYF
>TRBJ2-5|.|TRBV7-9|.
TGTGCCAGCAGCACGACGAGAACAGGGCTTCAAGAGACCCAGTACTTC
CASSTTRTGLQETQYF
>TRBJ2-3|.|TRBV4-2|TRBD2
TGTGCCAGCAGCCAAGAAAGCGGGGCGGGGGTATCGCAGTATTTT
CASSQESGAGVSQYF
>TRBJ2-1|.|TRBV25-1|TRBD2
TGTGCCAGCAGAGGACTAGCGGGGATACAGTTCTTC
CASRGLAGIQFF
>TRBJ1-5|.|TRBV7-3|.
TGTGCCAGCAGCTTGGAGGCATCGGGACAGCCCCAGCATTTT
CASSLEASGQPQHF
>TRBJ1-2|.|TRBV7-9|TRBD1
TGTGCCAGCAGCAAAAACGGGCAGGGGGTGCTACATGGCTACACCTTC
CASSKNGQGVLHGYTF
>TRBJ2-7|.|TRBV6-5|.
TGTGCCAGCAGTTCTTCAGGGAATTACGAGCAGTACTTC
CASSSSGNYEQYF
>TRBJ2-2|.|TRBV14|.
TGTGCCAGCAGCCAAGATAGGCCAGGGGTCGGGGAGCTGTTTTTT
CASSQDRPGVGELFF
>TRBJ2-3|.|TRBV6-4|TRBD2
TGTGCCAGCAGCGGCGTGTGGAATAGCGGGAGTTCCGATACGCAGTATTTT
CASSGVWNSGSSDTQYF
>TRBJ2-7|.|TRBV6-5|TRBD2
TGTGCCAGCAGATTTAGCGGGGGGTCCTACGAGCAGTACTTC
CASRFSGGSYEQYF
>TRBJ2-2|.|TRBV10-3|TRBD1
TGTGCCATCAATAGACAGGGGGCGAACACCGGGGAGCTGTTTTTT
CAINRQGANTGELFF
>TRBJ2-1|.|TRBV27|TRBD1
TGTGCCAGCACCTTGACAGGGGCCCACAATGAGCAGTTCTTC
CASTLTGAHNEQFF
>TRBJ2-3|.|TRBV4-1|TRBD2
TGCGCCAGCAGCCAAGAAGGACTAGCGGGTCTTTCCACTAATACGCAGTATTTT
CASSQEGLAGLSTNTQYF
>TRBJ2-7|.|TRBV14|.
TGTGCCAGCGGTAGCTTACGCTACGAGCAGTACTTC
CASGSLRYEQYF
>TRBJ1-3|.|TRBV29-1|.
TGCAGCGTTGATTCAGGGGACGGAAACACCATATATTTT
CSVDSGDGNTIYF
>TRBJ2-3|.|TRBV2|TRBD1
TGTGCCAGCAGAGAGACAGGGCCCACCGTGAATACGCAGTATTTT
CASRETGPTVNTQYF
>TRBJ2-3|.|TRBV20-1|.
TGCAGTCATCTACCAGATACGCAGTATTTT
CSHLPDTQYF
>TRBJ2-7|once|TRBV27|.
TGTGCCAGCAGTTTTGGAGGGGGCTACTACGAGCAGTACTTC
CASSFGGGYYEQYF
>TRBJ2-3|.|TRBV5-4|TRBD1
TGTGCCAGCAGCGGGGGACAGGGTCGCACAGATACGCAGTATTTT
CASSGGQGRTDTQYF
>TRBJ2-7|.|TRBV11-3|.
TGTGCCAGCAGCTCAACAGGGAACCCCTACGAGCAGTACTTC
CASSSTGNPYEQYF
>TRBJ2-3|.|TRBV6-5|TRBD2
TGTGCCAGCAGTCGGGGACTAGCGGCCACAGATACGCAGTATTTT
CASSRGLAATDTQYF
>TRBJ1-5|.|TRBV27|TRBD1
TGTGCCAGCAGTCCTCTACAGGGGAGGAATCAGCCCCAGCATTTT
CASSPLQGRNQPQHF
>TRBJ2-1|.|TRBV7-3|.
TGTGCCAGCAGCTTAGACGCGAGGAGCAATGAGCAGTTCTTC
CASSLDARSNEQFF
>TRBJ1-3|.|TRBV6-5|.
TGTGCCAGCAGTTACAGGGGAGGGACTGGAAACACCATATATTTT
CASSYRGGTGNTIYF
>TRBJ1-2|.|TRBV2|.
TGTGCCAGCAGAAACCGGGGGGGGCGAGGCTATGGCTACACCTTC
CASRNRGGRGYGYTF
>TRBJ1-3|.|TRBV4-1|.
TGCGCCAGCAGCCAAGGTCTTGCTGGAAACACCATATATTTT
CASSQGLAGNTIYF
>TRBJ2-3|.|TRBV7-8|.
TGTGCCAGCAGCTTACCTCCCTTTTATGGCACAGATACGCAGTATTTT
CASSLPPFYGTDTQYF
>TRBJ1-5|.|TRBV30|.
TGTGCCTGGAGTGTATCGAGCAATCAGCCCCAGCATTTT
CAWSVSSNQPQHF
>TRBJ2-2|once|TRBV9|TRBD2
TGTGCCAGCAGCGTACCCCGGGACTACGACACCGGGGAGCTGTTTTTT
CASSVPRDYDTGELFF
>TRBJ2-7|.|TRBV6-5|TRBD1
TGTGCCAGCAGAAAGGACAGGGATCCTTCCTACGAGCAGTACTTC
CASRKDRDPSYEQYF
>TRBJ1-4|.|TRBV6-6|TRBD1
TGTGCCAGCAGACGACCCGGGACAGGGGATGAAAAACTGTTTTTT
CASRRPGTGDEKLFF
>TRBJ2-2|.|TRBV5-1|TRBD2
TGCGCCAGCAGCTTGGGACTAGCTCAGAACACCGGGGAGCTGTTTTTT
CASSLGLAQNTGELFF